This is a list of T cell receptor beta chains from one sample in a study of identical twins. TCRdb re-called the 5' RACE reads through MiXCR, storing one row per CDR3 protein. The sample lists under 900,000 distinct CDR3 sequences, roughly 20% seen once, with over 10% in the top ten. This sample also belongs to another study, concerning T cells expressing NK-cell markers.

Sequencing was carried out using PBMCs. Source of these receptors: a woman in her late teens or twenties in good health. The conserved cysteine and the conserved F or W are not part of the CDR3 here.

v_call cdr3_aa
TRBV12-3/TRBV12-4 ASSPIGGRKNIQY
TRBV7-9 ASSLEGVQPQH
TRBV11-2 ASSSYKDRDYEQY
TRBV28 ATWSGRNTGELF
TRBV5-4 ASSLGLAGISNTGELF
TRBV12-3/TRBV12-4 ASGRSGEQY
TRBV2 ASRGDRNTGELF
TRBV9 ASSVGLSGGAHEQY
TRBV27 ASSFRLQVPGYT
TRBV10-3 AIKVDRGINEQY
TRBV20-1 SATGTTYGYT
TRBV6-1 ASSEEDWVVTQY
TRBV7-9 ASSFGAGRSYNEQF
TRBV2 ASSDQGSPQGGYT
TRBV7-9 ASSSRKGGHTEAF
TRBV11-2 ASTLGRSSGRYTDTQY
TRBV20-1 SASPQTGRNPLYEQY
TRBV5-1 ASSFNRDSPNTEAF
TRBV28 ASSLVQGGANEQF
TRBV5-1 ASSLEAYYNEQF
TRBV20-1 SASTGENQETQY
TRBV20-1 SAPTRRGGETQY
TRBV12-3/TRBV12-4 ASSYRGREQY
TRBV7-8 ASSLEGRAVGEQY